A single sample gave rise to the 15 T cell receptor beta chains below, sequenced in a study of OX40 agonist ivuxolimab in advanced cancers. The library was prepared using the immunoSEQ multiplex PCR assay. TCRdb retrieved this table from immuneACCESS and kept in-frame rearrangements only. Not all clones are present; in checked studies, unresolved V genes account for under half, and no reason is known for the remainder. The sample table shows tens of thousands of clones, and roughly 90% are seen once. Approximately 12% of the sample goes to the ten largest clones. This specimen was CD4+ or CD8+ T cells sorted from blood, taken in a trial of the OX40 agonist ivuxolimab. The receptors were gathered from an adult with an advanced solid tumor such as melanoma, head and neck, liver or kidney cancer.

The chain has TRBV28 and TRBJ1-5; D uncertain. This CDR3 is 16 amino acids long. V was clipped by 8 bases and J by 0 bases, with 17 bases between them. Germline lookup yields CDR1 MDHEN and CDR2 SYDVKM. This chain's CDR3 is CASGRPRRYSNQPQHF. In DNA form, the CDR3 reads TGTGCCAGCGGCCGCCCCCGGAGATATAGCAATCAGCCCCAGCATTTT. The full variable domain, in which reference TRBV28 and TRBJ1-5 provide the parts outside the CDR3, is DVKVTQSSRYLVKRTGEKVFLECVQDMDHENMFWYRQDPGLGLRLIYFSYDVKMKEKGDIPEGYSVSREKKERFSLILESASTNQTSMYLCASGRPRRYSNQPQHFGDGTRLSIL.

The chain employs TRBV30 and TRBJ2-5; TRBD2 might be the D (5 bases). V shed 0 bases and J shed 6 bases, with 14 bases lying between them. This CDR3 contains 14 residues. CDR1 and CDR2 from the germline V gene are GTSNPN and SVGIG (reference sequence). CDR3 sequence reads: CAWSVPGGGKTQYF. The CDR3 region has the DNA TGTGCCTGGAGTGTACCGGGCGGAGGAAAGACCCAGTACTTC.

This rearrangement joins TRBV28 to TRBJ2-7, with 7 bases identical to TRBD2. The CDR3 is 13 residues long. Losses at the gene ends were 5 bases for V and 6 bases for J; bases not matched to a gene: 7. Germline V gene sequence: CDR1 MDHEN, CDR2 SYDVKM. CDR3 residues: CASSPSGAGEQYF. The CDR3 DNA sequence: TGTGCCAGCAGTCCGAGCGGGGCCGGCGAGCAGTACTTC.

V usage is TRBV9 and J usage is TRBJ2-1; 11 nucleotides agree with TRBD2. CDR1 is SGDLS and CDR2 is YYNGEE in the germline V gene. CDR3 length: 18 residues. After removal of 1 base from V and 2 bases from J, the junction contained 8 bases not matched to a gene. CDR3 coding DNA: TGTGCCAGCAGCGTATCCCAAATTAGCGGGAGGGCCTACAATGAGCAGTTCTTC. It specifies CASSVSQISGRAYNEQFF.

The chain links TRBV27 to TRBJ1-5; D uncertain. This CDR3 is built from 16 residues. V was cut by 5 bases and J by 4 bases, with 18 bases left in between. Germline CDR1 and CDR2: MNHEY and SMNVEV (reference sequence). CDR3 loop: CASSLSRGSLNQPQHF. CDR3 bases: TGTGCCAGCAGTCTCTCCCGAGGGAGTCTAAATCAGCCCCAGCATTTT.

In its sample, this clone was seen once. The gene calls are TRBV11-2 and TRBJ1-3, with 9 bases that match TRBD1. Unmatched junction bases numbered 6, after V lost 0 bases and J lost 0 bases. The germline CDR1 and CDR2 sequences are SGHAT and FQNNGV. The CDR3 is 18 amino acids. The CDR3 nucleotides read TGTGCCAGCAGCTTAGAATATGGGACAGGGACCTCTGGAAACACCATATATTTT. Translation: CASSLEYGTGTSGNTIYF. The variable domain in full, completed from reference TRBV11-2 and TRBJ1-3, reads EAGVAQSPRYKIIEKRQSVAFWCNPISGHATLYWYQQILGQGPKLLIQFQNNGVVDDSQLPKDRFSAERLKGVDSTLKIQPAKLEDSAVYLCASSLEYGTGTSGNTIYFGEGSWLTVV.

The chain joins TRBV7-2 to TRBJ2-7; D might be TRBD2 (6 bases). Germline V gives CDR1 SGHTA, CDR2 FQGNSA. Trimming took 6 bases from V and 5 from J, leaving 14 bases between them. The CDR3 runs to 13 residues. The CDR3 nucleotides read TGTGCCAGCAGTTCACTGGGGGGAGACGAGCAGTACTTC. Encoded protein: CASSSLGGDEQYF.

The chain employs TRBV19 and TRBJ2-2, with a possible D match to TRBD1 (6 bases). The CDR3 has 14 amino acids. Per germline, CDR1 LNHDA and CDR2 SQIVND (reference sequence). Between the trimmed V and J ends, which lost 3 bases and 11 bases, there was a span of 16 bases. The CDR3 bases are TGTGCCAGTAGTATCATCCCAGGGGACGTCGAGCTGTTTTTT. This sequence encodes CASSIIPGDVELFF.

This chain connects TRBV4-3 to TRBJ2-3, with 9 positions matching TRBD2. With V trimmed by 2 bases and J by 1 base, 7 bases remained unmatched. The CDR3 extends over 17 amino acids. Looked up from germline, CDR1 is LGHNA and CDR2 is YSLEER. As DNA, the CDR3 is TGCGCCAGCAGCCAATCACCATCTAGCGGGGGCACAGATACGCAGTATTTT. Translated: CASSQSPSSGGTDTQYF.

The genes are TRBV13 and TRBJ2-7, with D possibly matching TRBD1 (6 bases). Germline lookup yields CDR1 PRHDT and CDR2 FYEKMQ (reference sequence). The CDR3 is 12 amino acids. V lost 6 bases and J lost 2, with 8 bases in between. Here the CDR3 reads CASRQGPYEQYF. DNA of the CDR3: TGTGCCAGCAGACAGGGACCCTACGAGCAGTACTTC.

This sequence joins TRBV2 and TRBJ2-1, with TRBD2 identical over 10 bases. The CDR3 is 15 amino acids. J gave up 4 bases and V 5 bases, and 5 bases lay outside the gene matches. Germline values: CDR1 SNHLY, CDR2 FYNNEI. DNA for the CDR3: TGTGCCAGCAGTCTTAGCGGGAGGTTGTACAATGAGCAGTTCTTC. It translates to CASSLSGRLYNEQFF.

This clone was seen only once. The rearrangement uses TRBV9 and TRBJ2-1; TRBD2 is a possible D gene (7 bases). CDR1 SGDLS and CDR2 YYNGEE come from the germline V gene. This CDR3 has 15 residues. V was clipped by 8 bases and J by 4 bases, with 19 bases between them. The CDR3 sequence: CASNEGGDRYNEQFF. CDR3 sequence (DNA): TGTGCCAGTAACGAAGGGGGGGATCGGTACAATGAGCAGTTCTTC. Combining the CDR3 with reference TRBV9 and TRBJ2-1 gives the whole variable domain DSGVTQTPKHLITATGQRVTLRCSPRSGDLSVYWYQQSLDQGLQFLIQYYNGEERAKGNILERFSAQQFPDLHSELNLSSLELGDSALYFCASNEGGDRYNEQFFGPGTRLTVL.

The rearrangement links TRBV2 to TRBJ1-6; 7 bases are shared with TRBD1. Germline V lookup: CDR1 SNHLY, CDR2 FYNNEI. This CDR3 region has 17 residues. V dropped 1 base and J dropped 4; count of bases not matched to a gene: 7. The DNA for the CDR3 is TGTGCCAGCAGTGAAGTTCCCCCGGGACAGTATAATTCACCCCTCCACTTT. Amino acids: CASSEVPPGQYNSPLHF.

CDR3 region: CAWSVGQVSTDTQYF. The CDR3 DNA follows: TGTGCCTGGAGTGTAGGGCAGGTTAGCACAGATACGCAGTATTTT. V and J are TRBV30 and TRBJ2-3; no reliable D call. The CDR3 spans 15 residues. Trimming removed 0 bases from V and 0 bases from J, with 10 bases in between. Germline values: CDR1 GTSNPN, CDR2 SVGIG (reference sequence).

The rearrangement uses TRBV6-6 and TRBJ2-5, with D maybe TRBD1 (6 bases). CDR1 and CDR2 from the germline V gene are MNHNY and SVGAGI (reference sequence). The CDR3 length is 14 residues. Trimming removed 6 bases at V and 1 base at J, with 12 bases between. In DNA, the CDR3 is TGTGCCAGCAGGAGACAGGCCCTCCAAGAGACCCAGTACTTC. Translating it yields CASRRQALQETQYF.